Shown below are 17 T cell receptor beta chains from a single sample sequenced in a study of shared clonotypes between healthy human individuals. Using immunoSEQ multiplex PCR, the repertoire was profiled, and TCRdb retains in-frame clones only, with some absent. The table includes around 2.5 million clones, roughly 93% detected once. Sequencing input: naive CD4+ T cells from PBMCs. Subset here: CD45RA+ positively selected. These receptors were collected from a man between 18 and 35 years old in good health. Some clones in this sample may be carry-over from other donors' samples.

The gene calls are TRBV7-2 and TRBJ2-1, with 7 bases fitting TRBD2. The CDR3 contains 15 residues. The V and J ends lost 5 bases and 3 bases, in that order; junction bases with no gene match: 7. Germline V gene sequence: CDR1 SGHTA, CDR2 FQGNSA. The CDR3 loop reads CASSPGTIVYNEQFF. The CDR3 region has the DNA TGTGCCAGCAGCCCCGGGACTATCGTCTACAATGAGCAGTTCTTC.

To note about this clone: Other DNA sequences in the same sample also yield this CDR3. The CDR3 reads CASSLEKNTEAFF. The DNA of the CDR3 is TGTGCCAGCAGCTTAGAGAAGAACACTGAAGCTTTCTTT. The chain has TRBV7-2 and TRBJ1-1; D remains ambiguous. Per germline, CDR1 SGHTA and CDR2 FQGNSA. V was clipped by 1 base and J by 1 base, with 4 bases between them. The CDR3 is 13 amino acids.

The rearrangement links TRBV4-2 to TRBJ2-1, with a possible D match to TRBD1 (5 bases). CDR3 length: 13 amino acids. Trimming removed 3 bases at V and 8 bases at J, with 11 bases between. Looked up from germline, CDR1 is LGHNA and CDR2 is YNFKEQ. The CDR3 DNA is TGTGCCAGCAGCCATTCAGGGATGGATGAGCAGTTCTTC. It translates to CASSHSGMDEQFF.

On this clone: Other DNA sequences in the same sample also yield this CDR3. The genes are TRBV9 and TRBJ2-7; D is possibly TRBD2 (6 bases). This CDR3 contains 15 residues. V was shortened by 2 bases and J by 0 bases, with 12 bases between the two germline ends. The V gene's germline CDR1 is SGDLS and CDR2 YYNGEE. The CDR3 DNA reads as TGTGCCAGCAGCGTCGGGGCGGGGAGCTCCTACGAGCAGTACTTC. Its protein is CASSVGAGSSYEQYF.

J is TRBJ1-4 and V is TRBV7-9, with D unclear. The CDR3 covers 14 residues. Deletions cut 5 bases from V and 0 bases from J, with 7 bases between. Germline V CDR1 and CDR2: SEHNR, FQNEAQ (reference sequence). The DNA of the CDR3 is TGTGCCAGCAGCCCACAGCCAACTAATGAAAAACTGTTTTTT. Translation: CASSPQPTNEKLFF.

The V call is TRBV11-3, the J call TRBJ2-7; 9 nucleotides agree with TRBD2. The CDR3 totals 13 residues. V lost 5 bases to trimming and J lost 2 bases; unmatched junction nucleotides: 1. Germline CDR1 is SGHNT and CDR2 is YENEEA. CDR3 in amino acids: CASSRGRAYEQYF. The CDR3, as DNA: TGTGCCAGCAGCCGCGGGAGGGCCTACGAGCAGTACTTC.

The chain links TRBV5-6 to TRBJ2-5; D ambiguous. V lost 4 bases to trimming and J lost 2 bases, with 3 bases between them. This CDR3 has 11 residues. CDR1 and CDR2 from the germline V gene are SGHDT and YYEEEE. The CDR3 is CASSIQETQYF. DNA for the CDR3: TGTGCCAGCAGCATACAAGAGACCCAGTACTTC.

This chain uses TRBV28 with TRBJ1-5; D call uncertain. Trimming took 0 bases from V and 0 from J, leaving 15 bases between them. Germline V gene lookup returns CDR1 MDHEN and CDR2 SYDVKM. The CDR3 has 18 residues. CDR3 nucleotides: TGTGCCAGCAGTTTATGGGCGGCGACACCGGTTAGCAATCAGCCCCAGCATTTT. Translating gives CASSLWAATPVSNQPQHF.

This chain links TRBV29-1 with TRBJ1-3; no definite D call. V was clipped by 4 bases and J by 3 bases, with 7 bases between them. The CDR3 is 12 residues long. From germline, CDR1 is SQVTM and CDR2 ANQGSEA. The CDR3 coding sequence is TGCAGCGTTGTGTGGAATGGAAACACCATATATTTT. Encoded protein: CSVVWNGNTIYF.

V and J are TRBV28 and TRBJ2-2, with 7 bases lining up with TRBD1. The length of the CDR3 is 16 residues. V lost 6 bases to trimming and J lost 2 bases; unmatched junction nucleotides: 9. Germline loops: CDR1 MDHEN, CDR2 SYDVKM. The CDR3 nucleotides are TGTGCCAGCAGCCTGTTGGGACAGTTAAACACCGGGGAGCTGTTTTTT. Translating it yields CASSLLGQLNTGELFF.

The J gene is TRBJ1-2, the V gene TRBV7-8; the D is unclear. The length of the CDR3 is 13 residues. Between the trimmed V and J ends, which lost 5 bases and 7 bases, there was a span of 14 bases. The germline gives CDR1 SGHVS, CDR2 FQNEAQ. The CDR3 sequence is CASSPGPHGGYTF. DNA for the CDR3: TGTGCCAGCAGCCCTGGTCCGCACGGTGGCTACACCTTC.

This clone turned up a few times. The rearrangement links TRBV28 to TRBJ1-2; TRBD1 matches 8 bases. With V trimmed by 6 bases and J by 10 bases, 4 bases remained unmatched. Germline-derived CDR1 and CDR2 are MDHEN and SYDVKM. CDR3 length: 11 residues. The CDR3 is CASRDRVDYTF. The CDR3 DNA follows: TGTGCCAGCAGGGACAGGGTAGACTACACCTTC.

The chain employs TRBV4-2 and TRBJ1-5; TRBD1 matches at 8 bases. Germline V gene sequence: CDR1 LGHNA, CDR2 YNFKEQ. V lost 0 bases to trimming and J lost 4 bases; unmatched junction nucleotides: 5. The CDR3 extends over 16 amino acids. CDR3 in amino acids: CASSQETGGWNQPQHF. Written as DNA, the CDR3 is TGTGCCAGCAGCCAAGAAACAGGGGGATGGAATCAGCCCCAGCATTTT.

V gene TRBV6-5 combines with J gene TRBJ2-7; 12 bases fit TRBD1. The CDR3 spans 15 residues. Germline CDR1 MNHEY, CDR2 SVGAGI. V gave up 8 bases and J gave up 7 bases; unmatched junction bases: 12. CDR3 region: CASGGRGQGAWEQYF. Written as DNA, the CDR3 is TGTGCCAGCGGTGGTAGGGGACAGGGGGCGTGGGAGCAGTACTTC.

The chain uses TRBV7-8 and TRBJ1-3, with no clear D. Trimming shortened V by 7 bases and J by 0 bases, and 13 bases separated the two germline ends. This CDR3 comprises 15 residues. Per germline, CDR1 SGHVS and CDR2 FQNEAQ. The CDR3 sequence is CASIKQPTSGNTIYF. The CDR3 coding sequence is TGTGCCAGCATCAAACAGCCGACCTCTGGAAACACCATATATTTT.

The rearrangement links TRBV6-5 to TRBJ1-4; D ambiguous. The V end lost 7 bases, the J end lost 8 bases, and 17 bases lay between the germline ends. CDR1 is MNHEY, CDR2 SVGAGI, per germline. This CDR3 contains 14 residues. In nucleotides, the CDR3 is TGTGCCAGCAAATTGACACCTTCGAAGGAAAAACTGTTTTTT. Its translation: CASKLTPSKEKLFF.

Note on this clone: One end of the junction fails to match germline, which may point to a read error. The chain uses TRBV5-6 and TRBJ2-7; the D is unclear. Germline CDR1 SGHDT, CDR2 YYEEEE. The CDR3 spans 14 residues. Here the CDR3 reads CASSLGAVTANFVF. The DNA for the CDR3 is TGTGCCAGCAGCTTGGGAGCCGTCACCGCGAACTTCGTCTTC. The variable domain in full, completed from reference TRBV5-6 and TRBJ2-7, reads DAGVTQSPTHLIKTRGQQVTLRCSPKSGHDTVSWYQQALGQGPQFIFQYYEEEERQRGNFPDRFSGHQFPNYSSELNVNALLLGDSALYLCASSLGAVTANFVFGPGTRLTVT.